Sequencing of this TCR beta chain was carried out in a study of cytomegalovirus exposure and HLA in healthy donors. In the study overall: The roughly 700 first-cohort repertoires shared a platform with the approximately 130 validation repertoires, as reported in a later analysis.

General study findings and limits: High specificity and sensitivity for cytomegalovirus status were reported for the classifier. In the roughly 130 validation repertoires, a later analysis found that first-cohort TCR clusters tended to co-occur.

As to this clone: Its matching antigen is unknown.

V was trimmed by 1 base and J by 4 bases, leaving 22 bases between them. The CDR3 has 18 residues. Germline V gene data show CDR1 as MDHEN and CDR2 as SYDVKM. Profiled with immunoSEQ multiplex PCR; TCRdb holds only in-frame clones, not every one. The sample has 150,000 to 200,000 clones; nearly 90% are singletons. The sample consisted of PBMCs. The chain combines TRBV28 with TRBJ1-2; maybe TRBD1 (6 bases). The receptor was derived from a woman aged 18-35 years in good health and CMV-seropositive. The CDR3 DNA reads TGTGCCAGCAGTTTATTGATGGAGGACAGCCTTAGAGGCTATGGCTACACCTTC. Amino acid sequence: CASSLLMEDSLRGYGYTF.